This is a list of T cell receptor beta chains from one sample in a study of cytomegalovirus exposure and HLA in healthy donors. This table comes from immunoSEQ multiplex PCR, and its TCRdb copy is limited to in-frame clones, with some not included. The sample lists about 180,000 clones, more than 60% occurring once. The sample comprised PBMCs. The receptor source for this set is a woman in her fifties or sixties in good health and CMV-seropositive. The CDR3 runs from the conserved cysteine through the conserved F or W. The D gene is left open where the match is weak. Not all rows give a size; the values are once, few, many and, for expanded clones, a class.

clone_size: once; d_call: .; cdr3_length: 15; j_call: TRBJ1-1; v_call: TRBV28; cdr3_aa: CASSSVGRLNTEAFF; cdr3_nt: TGTGCCAGCAGTTCCGTCGGTCGGTTGAACACTGAAGCTTTCTTT
clone_size: .; d_call: TRBD1; cdr3_length: 16; j_call: TRBJ2-5; v_call: TRBV5-4; cdr3_aa: CASSLRTGGPQETQYF; cdr3_nt: TGTGCCAGCAGCCTACGCACAGGGGGCCCGCAAGAGACCCAGTACTTC
clone_size: few; d_call: .; cdr3_length: 13; j_call: TRBJ2-3; v_call: TRBV25-1; cdr3_aa: CASSLLAGDTQYF; cdr3_nt: TGTGCCAGCAGTTTACTCGCAGGAGATACGCAGTATTTT
clone_size: .; d_call: .; cdr3_length: 14; j_call: TRBJ2-5; v_call: TRBV9; cdr3_aa: CASSVGHSRETQYF; cdr3_nt: TGTGCCAGCAGCGTAGGACATTCTCGGGAGACCCAGTACTTC
clone_size: .; d_call: TRBD1; cdr3_length: 15; j_call: TRBJ1-2; v_call: TRBV5-8; cdr3_aa: CASSPGTGLQGGYTF; cdr3_nt: TGTGCCAGCAGCCCTGGGACAGGGCTTCAGGGTGGCTACACCTTC
clone_size: once; d_call: .; cdr3_length: 14; j_call: TRBJ1-1; v_call: TRBV18; cdr3_aa: CASSPAIRDSEAFF; cdr3_nt: TGTGCCAGCTCACCAGCGATCCGAGACAGTGAAGCTTTCTTT
clone_size: .; d_call: .; cdr3_length: 14; j_call: TRBJ2-7; v_call: TRBV2; cdr3_aa: CASSVTGIIYEQYF; cdr3_nt: TGTGCCAGCAGTGTTACCGGGATTATCTACGAGCAGTACTTC
clone_size: .; d_call: .; cdr3_length: 15; j_call: TRBJ2-7; v_call: TRBV9; cdr3_aa: CASSVDPGLTYEQYF; cdr3_nt: TGTGCCAGCAGCGTTGACCCGGGACTCACCTACGAGCAGTACTTC
clone_size: .; d_call: TRBD1; cdr3_length: 16; j_call: TRBJ1-1; v_call: TRBV28; cdr3_aa: CASRRAAGTGGTEAFF; cdr3_nt: TGTGCCAGCAGGCGCGCCGCTGGGACAGGGGGTACTGAAGCTTTCTTT
clone_size: .; d_call: TRBD2; cdr3_length: 20; j_call: TRBJ2-3; v_call: TRBV9; cdr3_aa: CASSVGPSGLAGVITDTQYF; cdr3_nt: TGTGCCAGCAGCGTAGGGCCTTCGGGACTAGCGGGAGTGATCACAGATACGCAGTATTTT
clone_size: .; d_call: .; cdr3_length: 14; j_call: TRBJ2-5; v_call: TRBV27; cdr3_aa: CASSPSRLQETQYF; cdr3_nt: TGTGCCAGCAGTCCCTCTCGACTGCAAGAGACCCAGTACTTC
clone_size: .; d_call: TRBD1; cdr3_length: 14; j_call: TRBJ2-2; v_call: TRBV7-9; cdr3_aa: CASLRGQNTGELFF; cdr3_nt: TGTGCCAGCCTCAGGGGGCAGAACACCGGGGAGCTGTTTTTT
clone_size: .; d_call: .; cdr3_length: 14; j_call: TRBJ1-1; v_call: TRBV6-1; cdr3_aa: CASSVRGGIAEAFF; cdr3_nt: TGTGCCAGCAGTGTTCGGGGCGGGATAGCTGAAGCTTTCTTT
clone_size: .; d_call: .; cdr3_length: 15; j_call: TRBJ2-7; v_call: TRBV27; cdr3_aa: CASTRQGSPYDEQYF; cdr3_nt: TGTGCCAGCACAAGGCAGGGTTCCCCCTACGACGAGCAGTACTTC
clone_size: .; d_call: TRBD2; cdr3_length: 16; j_call: TRBJ2-3; v_call: TRBV4-2; cdr3_aa: CASSQDLAGEPDTQYF; cdr3_nt: TGTGCCAGCAGCCAAGACTTAGCGGGGGAACCAGATACGCAGTATTTT
clone_size: .; d_call: TRBD1; cdr3_length: 16; j_call: TRBJ2-1; v_call: TRBV19; cdr3_aa: CASSSGTGQPHNEQFF; cdr3_nt: TGTGCCAGTAGTAGCGGGACAGGGCAGCCCCACAATGAGCAGTTCTTC
clone_size: .; d_call: TRBD1; cdr3_length: 17; j_call: TRBJ1-3; v_call: TRBV4-2; cdr3_aa: CASSQEGQLNAGNTIYF; cdr3_nt: TGTGCCAGCAGCCAAGAGGGACAGTTAAACGCTGGAAACACCATATATTTT
clone_size: .; d_call: .; cdr3_length: 16; j_call: TRBJ1-2; v_call: TRBV4-3; cdr3_aa: CASSQDRDRWPHGYTF; cdr3_nt: TGCGCCAGCAGCCAAGATCGCGACAGGTGGCCCCATGGCTACACCTTC
clone_size: .; d_call: .; cdr3_length: 13; j_call: TRBJ1-1; v_call: TRBV11-2; cdr3_aa: CASGRQGGTEAFF; cdr3_nt: TGTGCCAGTGGCCGGCAGGGTGGGACTGAAGCTTTCTTT
clone_size: .; d_call: .; cdr3_length: 13; j_call: TRBJ2-7; v_call: TRBV28; cdr3_aa: CASSLGSFYEQYF; cdr3_nt: TGTGCCAGCAGTTTGGGCAGCTTCTACGAGCAGTACTTC
clone_size: once; d_call: .; cdr3_length: 12; j_call: TRBJ2-1; v_call: TRBV6-6; cdr3_aa: CASTQGGNEQFF; cdr3_nt: TGTGCCAGCACACAGGGTGGAAATGAGCAGTTCTTC
clone_size: .; d_call: .; cdr3_length: 14; j_call: TRBJ2-3; v_call: TRBV5-1; cdr3_aa: CASSLEQTVDTQYF; cdr3_nt: TGCGCCAGCAGCTTGGAACAGACGGTGGATACGCAGTATTTT
clone_size: .; d_call: TRBD2; cdr3_length: 14; j_call: TRBJ2-3; v_call: TRBV27; cdr3_aa: CATRLAGKVDTQYF; cdr3_nt: TGTGCCACTCGACTAGCGGGGAAGGTTGATACGCAGTATTTT
clone_size: once; d_call: TRBD1; cdr3_length: 14; j_call: TRBJ2-5; v_call: TRBV7-6; cdr3_aa: CASSQGQGKETQYF; cdr3_nt: TGTGCCAGCAGCCAGGGACAGGGAAAGGAGACCCAGTACTTC
clone_size: .; d_call: TRBD1; cdr3_length: 15; j_call: TRBJ1-5; v_call: TRBV6-1; cdr3_aa: CASSHGQGAHQPQHF; cdr3_nt: TGTGCCAGCAGTCATGGACAGGGGGCACATCAGCCCCAGCATTTT